Following are 13 T cell receptor beta chains from one sample sequenced in a study of blood T cells in healthy people across ages. A sample-barcoded 5' primer and a J-beta primer mix were used in a second PCR of about 6 to 12 cycles. TCRdb used MiXCR to reprocess the 5' RACE reads, holding one entry per CDR3 protein. This sample has 500,000 to 600,000 distinct CDR3 sequences, with 27% found just once. Sequences were obtained from blood. These receptors came from a woman in her seventies in good health.

This clonotype was seen a handful of times. V usage is TRBV5-1 and J usage is TRBJ2-3; 10 bases line up with TRBD2. CDR3 length equals 16 residues. Trimming at V came to 4 bases and at J to 2 bases, leaving 7 bases not matched to a gene. Germline-derived CDR1 and CDR2 are SGHRS and YFSETQ. CDR3 loop: CASSNSLAGVTDTQYF. In DNA, the CDR3 is TGCGCCAGCAGCAATTCTCTAGCGGGGGTCACAGATACGCAGTATTTT.

This clonotype was detected a few times. CDR3 nucleotides: TGTGCCAGCAGCCCTATCTCGGCGGGTGGAAACACCATATATTTT. This codes for CASSPISAGGNTIYF. The chain links TRBV7-6 to TRBJ1-3; D uncertain. The CDR3 sequence is 15 residues long. Germline lookup yields CDR1 SGHVS and CDR2 FNYEAQ. V lost 5 bases to trimming and J lost 3 bases, with 14 bases between them.

The gene calls are TRBV11-2 and TRBJ1-2; D unresolved. Germline V lookup: CDR1 SGHAT, CDR2 FQNNGV. The germline V and J ends were trimmed by 5 bases and 6 bases, with 10 bases remaining between them. The length of the CDR3 is 12 residues. CDR3 bases: TGTGCCAGCAGCCCCCGGGAGAATGGCTACACCTTC. It translates to CASSPRENGYTF.

Details on this clonotype: A read error may produce the germline difference seen at one junction end. The chain carries TRBV3-1 and TRBJ2-2; 8 positions match TRBD1. This CDR3 spans 14 amino acids. CDR1 and CDR2 (germline): LGHDT, YNNKEL (reference sequence). CDR3 amino acids: CASSLQGDTGGLFF. For the CDR3, the DNA is TGTGCCAGCAGCCTACAGGGGGACACCGGGGGGCTGTTTTTT.

The chain recombines TRBV6-1 with TRBJ1-2; 8 positions agree with TRBD1. With V trimmed by 6 bases and J by 8 bases, 26 bases remained unmatched. Germline loops: CDR1 MNHNS, CDR2 SASEGT. The CDR3 consists of 19 residues. CDR3 in amino acids: CASSRGQGTRGFLSWGYTF. The CDR3 DNA reads TGTGCCAGCAGCCGAGGACAGGGTACAAGAGGGTTCCTTAGTTGGGGCTACACCTTC.

The V and J genes are TRBV7-2 and TRBJ2-1, with 7 bases aligning to TRBD1. The CDR3 covers 17 residues. Per the germline V gene, CDR1 is SGHTA and CDR2 is FQGNSA. J lost 5 bases, V lost 2 bases, and 12 bases had no gene match. CDR3 sequence reads: CASSLRSGQVRNNEQFF. As DNA, the CDR3 is TGTGCCAGCAGCTTAAGATCCGGACAGGTTAGGAACAATGAGCAGTTCTTC.

The chain employs TRBV4-1 and TRBJ2-3; 11 bases match TRBD1. The V gene end was trimmed by 1 base and the J gene end by 6 bases; junction bases not matched to a gene: 9. CDR1 is MGHRA and CDR2 is YSYEKL in the germline V gene. The CDR3 is 17 amino acids. CDR3: CASSQVGQGVGWDTQYF. The CDR3 DNA reads TGCGCCAGCAGCCAAGTGGGACAGGGGGTAGGTTGGGATACGCAGTATTTT.

This clonotype was seen a handful of times. The chain joins TRBV7-2 to TRBJ2-5, with D perhaps TRBD1 (5 bases). This CDR3 contains 15 residues. Per germline, CDR1 SGHTA and CDR2 FQGNSA. With 7 bases removed from V and 0 bases from J, the gap between germline ends came to 15 bases. The CDR3 here is CASTSRVQNQETQYF. The CDR3 nucleotides are TGTGCCAGCACCTCCAGGGTACAGAACCAAGAGACCCAGTACTTC.

This clonotype was recorded at least ten times. The V call is TRBV30, the J call TRBJ2-7; D is ambiguous. In germline, CDR1 is GTSNPN, CDR2 SVGIG (reference sequence). V lost 0 bases and J lost 3, with 6 bases in between. The CDR3 totals 12 residues. The CDR3, as DNA: TGTGCCTGGAGTGTCCAGTACTACGAGCAGTACTTC. Amino acid sequence: CAWSVQYYEQYF.

This clonotype was counted only a few times. The V call is TRBV7-2, the J call TRBJ2-5; D perhaps matches TRBD1 (5 bases). The CDR3 sequence is 16 residues long. Germline CDR1 is SGHTA and CDR2 is FQGNSA. Trimming took off 1 base at V and 2 bases at J, with 14 bases between the two ends. CDR3 nucleotide sequence: TGTGCCAGCAGCTTAGGGGGCAGACCCGGGCAAGAGACCCAGTACTTC. It is translated as CASSLGGRPGQETQYF.

The V and J genes are TRBV10-3 and TRBJ2-3, with 8 bases that match TRBD1. The CDR3 length is 20 residues. V trimming: 3 bases; J trimming: 1 base; junction bases outside the gene matches: 18. Germline V gene lookup returns CDR1 ENHRY and CDR2 SYGVKD. In DNA form, the CDR3 reads TGTGCCATCAGTGATCCGAGACTCGGACAGGGATCTTACCGCACAGATACGCAGTATTTT. As protein: CAISDPRLGQGSYRTDTQYF.

With respect to this clonotype: At one end, the junction sequence differs from germline, possibly due to a read error. CDR3 protein: CASSLSIGIRTDAQYF. For the CDR3, the DNA is TGTGCCAGCAGTCTATCGATAGGGATCCGCACAGATGCGCAGTATTTT. The rearrangement uses TRBV12-3 or TRBV12-4 and TRBJ2-3, with no clear D. The CDR3 has 16 amino acids.

This clonotype was seen a handful of times. The rearrangement links TRBV20-1 to TRBJ2-7; 7 positions agree with TRBD2. The V gene end was trimmed by 6 bases and the J gene end by 6 bases; junction bases not matched to a gene: 5. The CDR3 consists of 11 residues. CDR1 is DFQATT, CDR2 SNEGSKA, per germline (reference sequence). The CDR3 bases are TGCAGTGCGACACTAGCGATCGAGCAGTACTTC. Translation: CSATLAIEQYF.